Listed below are T cell receptor beta chains from one sample, sequenced in a study of T cells in Graves' hyperthyroidism and ophthalmopathy. TCRdb fed the multiplex PCR reads into MiXCR, producing one record per CDR3 protein. The profile shows roughly 380,000 distinct CDR3 sequences, roughly an eighth of them singletons. Sequencing was done on a sample of blood. The receptors derive from a woman aged 18-35 years with Graves' hyperthyroidism. CDR3s include the opening cysteine and the closing phenylalanine or tryptophan. Fields, in order: D gene, J gene, clone size, V gene, CDR3 protein, CDR3 DNA. The D gene is left open where the match is weak. Part of the rows lack a size; the others show once, few, many or a class for expanded clones.

>-|TRBJ2-3|many|TRBV7-2
CASSLQDDTQYF
TGTGCCAGCAGCTTACAGGACGATACGCAGTATTTT
>TRBD2|TRBJ2-1|many|TRBV15
CASGTSGRGWEQFF
TGTGCCTCCGGGACTAGCGGGAGAGGATGGGAGCAGTTCTTC
>TRBD2|TRBJ2-7|many|TRBV4-3
CASSQDRGGAYEQYF
TGCGCCAGCAGCCAAGATCGGGGGGGTGCCTACGAGCAGTACTTC
>TRBD2|TRBJ2-7|many|TRBV3-1
CASSQDGASREGEQYF
TGTGCCAGCAGCCAAGATGGGGCTTCTCGGGAGGGCGAGCAGTACTTC
>-|TRBJ1-1|many|TRBV29-1
CSVEGVGTNTEAFF
TGCAGCGTTGAAGGAGTGGGAACGAACACTGAAGCTTTCTTT
>TRBD2|TRBJ2-3|-|TRBV6-5
CASSWALSSGQSTDTQYF
TGTGCCAGCAGTTGGGCCCTCTCTAGCGGCCAGAGCACAGATACGCAGTATTTT
>TRBD2|TRBJ2-1|-|TRBV6-9
CASSSEAGGRNEQFF
TGTGCCAGCAGTTCCGAAGCGGGAGGGCGGAATGAGCAGTTCTTC
>TRBD1|TRBJ2-7|many|TRBV7-9
CASSSGGRDRPSYEQYF
TGTGCCAGCAGCTCCGGAGGTCGGGACAGGCCTTCCTACGAGCAGTACTTC
>TRBD1|TRBJ1-1|many|TRBV12-3/TRBV12-4
CASSLGLGQANTEAFF
TGTGCCAGCAGTCTGGGGTTAGGACAGGCGAACACTGAAGCTTTCTTT
>-|TRBJ2-5|many|TRBV27
CASSLGGAYQETQYF
TGTGCCAGCAGTTTAGGCGGAGCCTACCAAGAGACCCAGTACTTC
>TRBD2|TRBJ2-3|-|TRBV27
CASSFFGTSGTDTQYF
TGTGCCAGCAGTTTCTTCGGGACTAGCGGCACAGATACGCAGTATTTT
>-|TRBJ1-2|-|TRBV14
CASSQEHSGRYGYTF
TGTGCCAGCAGCCAAGAACACAGTGGGAGGTATGGCTACACCTTC
>-|TRBJ2-2|many|TRBV2
CASKRHATGELFF
TGTGCCAGCAAGCGACACGCCACCGGGGAGCTGTTTTTT
>-|TRBJ1-2|many|TRBV20-1
CSARLQGHGYTF
TGCAGTGCTAGGCTGCAGGGTCATGGCTACACCTTC
>-|TRBJ1-2|few|TRBV28
CASSQTADYGYTF
TGTGCCAGCAGTCAAACAGCGGACTATGGCTACACCTTC
>-|TRBJ2-7|few|TRBV11-2
CASSPTRSYEQYF
TGTGCCAGCAGCCCGACGCGCTCCTACGAGCAGTACTTC
>-|TRBJ1-2|-|TRBV5-6
CASTHQQGMYGYTF
TGTGCCAGCACCCATCAACAGGGAATGTATGGCTACACCTTC
>-|TRBJ2-3|many|TRBV7-2
CASSPLREADTQYF
TGTGCCAGCAGCCCTCTACGGGAAGCAGATACGCAGTATTTT
>-|TRBJ1-5|-|TRBV27
CASSLSGFNQPQHF
TGTGCCAGCAGTTTATCGGGGTTTAATCAGCCCCAGCATTTT
>TRBD1|TRBJ1-6|-|TRBV6-5
CASSYGDRNSPLHF
TGTGCCAGCAGTTACGGGGACAGGAATTCACCCCTCCACTTT
>-|TRBJ1-2|many|TRBV2
CASSRTETNYGYTF
TGTGCCAGCAGTAGGACAGAGACTAACTATGGCTACACCTTC
>TRBD2|TRBJ2-4|few|TRBV19
CASSIWGGTEENIQYF
TGTGCCAGTAGTATCTGGGGGGGAACGGAAGAAAACATTCAGTACTTC
>-|TRBJ2-7|-|TRBV6-1
CASSARQSSYEQYF
TGTGCCAGCAGCGCCCGGCAAAGCTCCTACGAGCAGTACTTC
>-|TRBJ2-5|few|TRBV4-2
CASSQQGFQETQYF
TGTGCCAGCAGCCAACAGGGGTTTCAAGAGACCCAGTACTTC
>-|TRBJ2-5|many|TRBV10-1
CASSTGAEETQYF
TGCGCCAGCAGTACCGGAGCCGAAGAGACCCAGTACTTC
>TRBD2|TRBJ2-7|many|TRBV6-1
CASSDSSGRGYEQYF
TGTGCCAGCAGTGACTCAAGCGGGAGAGGTTACGAGCAGTACTTC
>-|TRBJ2-3|-|TRBV7-3
CASSLGGGRLSTDTQYF
TGTGCCAGCAGCTTAGGGGGCGGGAGATTGAGCACAGATACGCAGTATTTT
>-|TRBJ1-5|-|TRBV27
CASSFGGIRNQPQHF
TGTGCCAGCAGTTTTGGGGGCATTCGCAATCAGCCCCAGCATTTT
>-|TRBJ2-3|few|TRBV6-1
CASRRVGTDTQYF
TGTGCCAGCAGAAGGGTCGGCACAGATACGCAGTATTTT
>-|TRBJ2-2|many|TRBV7-2
CASSLRTGRTGELFF
TGTGCCAGCAGCTTGAGGACTGGCCGGACCGGGGAGCTGTTTTTT
>TRBD1|TRBJ2-1|few|TRBV4-3
CASSPESPWTGDNEQFF
TGCGCCAGCAGCCCCGAGAGCCCCTGGACAGGGGACAATGAGCAGTTCTTC
>TRBD2|TRBJ2-7|many|TRBV27
CASTLRSSGSYEQYF
TGTGCCAGCACCCTGCGGTCTAGCGGCTCCTACGAGCAGTACTTC
>-|TRBJ2-2|many|TRBV6-5
CASSYYRAGELFF
TGTGCCAGCAGTTACTACCGGGCCGGGGAGCTGTTTTTT
>TRBD1|TRBJ2-1|many|TRBV2
CASSGKGGVTPEQFF
TGTGCCAGCAGTGGGAAAGGGGGCGTTACTCCTGAGCAGTTCTTC
>TRBD2|TRBJ2-1|many|TRBV11-2
CASSRSLAGYNEQFF
TGTGCCAGCAGCCGCAGCCTAGCGGGGTACAATGAGCAGTTCTTC
>-|TRBJ1-1|few|TRBV2
CASSENPGVGQAFF
TGTGCCAGCAGTGAAAACCCTGGAGTCGGACAGGCTTTCTTT
>TRBD1|TRBJ2-7|many|TRBV7-2
CASSLRTGSTYEQYF
TGTGCCAGCAGCTTAAGGACAGGGAGTACCTACGAGCAGTACTTC
>TRBD1|TRBJ1-6|many|TRBV6-5
CASTIASGTGPLVGGALHF
TGTGCCAGCACCATAGCCTCCGGGACAGGGCCGTTAGTGGGCGGGGCCCTCCACTTT
>-|TRBJ1-1|many|TRBV5-4
CASSLDAGNTEAFF
TGTGCCAGCAGCTTGGATGCGGGGAACACTGAAGCTTTCTTT
>TRBD2|TRBJ2-7|-|TRBV7-7
CASSSLGTSGITKNEQYF
TGTGCTAGCAGCTCACTCGGGACTAGCGGGATAACGAAGAACGAGCAGTACTTC